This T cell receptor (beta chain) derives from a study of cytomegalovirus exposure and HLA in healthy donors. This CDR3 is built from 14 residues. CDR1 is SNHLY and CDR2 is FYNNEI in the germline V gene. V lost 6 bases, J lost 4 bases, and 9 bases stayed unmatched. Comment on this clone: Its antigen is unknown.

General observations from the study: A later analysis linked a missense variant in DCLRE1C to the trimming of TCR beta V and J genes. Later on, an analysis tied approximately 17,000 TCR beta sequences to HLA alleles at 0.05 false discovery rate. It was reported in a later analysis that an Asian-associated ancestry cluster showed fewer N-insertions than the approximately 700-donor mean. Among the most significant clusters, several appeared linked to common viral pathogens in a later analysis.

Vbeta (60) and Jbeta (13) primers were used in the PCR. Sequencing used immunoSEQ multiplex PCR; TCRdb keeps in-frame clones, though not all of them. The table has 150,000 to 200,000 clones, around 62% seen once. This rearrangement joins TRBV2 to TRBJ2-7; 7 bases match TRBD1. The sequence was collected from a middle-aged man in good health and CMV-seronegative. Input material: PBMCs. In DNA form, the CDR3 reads TGTGCCAGCAGAATGGGACAGCTAGGATACGAGCAGTACTTC. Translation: CASRMGQLGYEQYF.